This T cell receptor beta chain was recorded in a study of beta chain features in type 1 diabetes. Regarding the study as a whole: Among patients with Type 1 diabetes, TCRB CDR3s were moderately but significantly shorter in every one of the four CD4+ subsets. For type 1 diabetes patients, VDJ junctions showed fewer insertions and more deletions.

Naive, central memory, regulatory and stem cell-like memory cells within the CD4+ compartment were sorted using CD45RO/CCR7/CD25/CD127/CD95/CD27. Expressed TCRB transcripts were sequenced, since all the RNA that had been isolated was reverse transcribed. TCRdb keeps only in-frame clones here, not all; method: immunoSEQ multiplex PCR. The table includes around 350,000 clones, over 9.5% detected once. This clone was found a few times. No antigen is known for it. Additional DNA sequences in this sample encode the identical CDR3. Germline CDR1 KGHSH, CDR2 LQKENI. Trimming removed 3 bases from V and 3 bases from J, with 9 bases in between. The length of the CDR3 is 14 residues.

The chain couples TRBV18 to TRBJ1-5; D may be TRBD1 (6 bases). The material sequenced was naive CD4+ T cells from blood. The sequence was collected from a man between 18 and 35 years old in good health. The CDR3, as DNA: TGTGCCAGCTCACCCGACAGGTCCAATCAGCCCCAGCATTTT. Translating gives CASSPDRSNQPQHF.